This TCR beta chain originates from a study of cytomegalovirus exposure and HLA in healthy donors. The overall study: Previous work identified 100 million or so unique TCR beta sequences from 150 million to 200 million T cells.

Study-wide points: In vitro work confirmed that a few CMV-associated chains recognize CMV antigens. TRBV6-2, TRBV6-3 and other indistinguishable V segments were excluded. The authors listed some 160 TCR beta chains as cytomegalovirus-associated.

A word on this clone: Antigen: not known. Other DNA sequences in this specimen translate into the identical CDR3.

The study ran its PCR with 60 Vbeta and 13 Jbeta primers. Clones were sequenced by immunoSEQ multiplex PCR, and TCRdb holds only the in-frame ones, with some missing. The sample records 140,000 to 150,000 clones, roughly 80% being singletons. Germline CDR1 reads LNHDA; CDR2 reads SQIVND (reference sequence). The CDR3 loop spans 12 amino acids. V was clipped by 4 bases and J by 8 bases, with 11 bases between them. This chain connects TRBV19 to TRBJ1-1, with D tentatively TRBD1 (5 bases). The receptor was derived from a female donor in good health and CMV-seronegative. Sequenced: PBMCs. The DNA for the CDR3 is TGTGCCAGTAGTAGGTCAGGGATAGAAGCTTTCTTT. It yields the protein CASSRSGIEAFF.